The 10 T cell receptor beta chains below come from one sample, sequenced in a study of blood T cell repertoires in COVID-19. The table came from immunoSEQ multiplex PCR; TCRdb's copy has only in-frame clones and leaves some out. The table shows more than 200,000 clones, with 88% occurring only once. Sequences were obtained from peripheral blood. The receptors were gathered from a human donor in a cohort sampled during active COVID-19.

This rearrangement joins TRBV12-3 or TRBV12-4 to TRBJ2-7; D perhaps matches TRBD2 (8 bases). The CDR3 runs 13 residues. Trimming pared 8 bases from V and 2 bases from J, leaving 13 bases between. CDR3 loop: CASREGQPYEQYF. The CDR3 nucleotides read TGTGCCAGCCGGGAGGGACAGCCCTACGAGCAGTACTTC.

In its sample, this clone was seen many times. The gene calls are TRBV11-2 and TRBJ2-2, with a weak D call TRBD2 (5 bases). The CDR3 is made up of 13 amino acids. V lost 0 bases and J 6 bases, leaving 5 bases between the germline ends. Germline assignment: CDR1 SGHAT and CDR2 FQNNGV. The CDR3 region is CASSLERAGELFF. The CDR3 DNA follows: TGTGCCAGCAGCTTAGAGAGGGCCGGGGAGCTGTTTTTT.

This clone was seen just once. DNA of the CDR3: TGTGCCAGCAGCTTAGATACGGCCTACGAGCAGTACTTC. As protein: CASSLDTAYEQYF. This chain uses TRBV11-2 with TRBJ2-7; D remains unclear. The V gene lost 0 bases and the J gene lost 2 bases, with 5 bases spanning the gap. The CDR3 covers 13 residues. The germline V gene encodes CDR1 SGHAT and CDR2 FQNNGV.

The chain links TRBV28 to TRBJ1-5; D possibly corresponds to TRBD1 (5 bases). The V gene's germline CDR1 is MDHEN and CDR2 SYDVKM. The CDR3 runs to 16 residues. V dropped 5 bases and J dropped 4 bases, with 18 bases sitting between them. The CDR3 region has the DNA TGTGCCAGCAGTCTCCCCTTTAGGGGCGCGAATCAGCCCCAGCATTTT. Its protein is CASSLPFRGANQPQHF.

This chain connects TRBV18 to TRBJ2-7, with TRBD1 matching 12 bases. The CDR3 contains 14 residues. The V and J ends lost 3 bases and 6 bases, in that order; junction bases with no gene match: 3. From germline, CDR1 is KGHSH and CDR2 LQKENI. The CDR3 coding sequence is TGTGCCAGCTCACCCCCGGGACAGGGGGCCGAGCAGTACTTC. Translating gives CASSPPGQGAEQYF. Supplemented by reference TRBV18 and TRBJ2-7, the full variable domain reads NAGVMQNPRHLVRRRGQEARLRCSPMKGHSHVYWYRQLPEEGLKFMVYLQKENIIDESGMPKERFSAEFPKEGPSILRIQQVVRGDSAAYFCASSPPGQGAEQYFGPGTRLTVT.

This clone was seen only a few times. The V gene is TRBV9, the J gene TRBJ1-1; a possible D gene is TRBD1 (6 bases). The CDR3 runs to 14 residues. Germline V gene lookup returns CDR1 SGDLS and CDR2 YYNGEE. Trimming pared 2 bases from V and 0 bases from J, leaving 8 bases between. CDR3: CASSVGHVNTEAFF. In nucleotides, the CDR3 is TGTGCCAGCAGCGTGGGACACGTGAACACTGAAGCTTTCTTT.

V is TRBV11-1 and J is TRBJ1-4; 8 nucleotides match TRBD1. CDR1 SGHAT and CDR2 FQDESV come from the germline V gene (reference sequence). V trimming: 1 base; J trimming: 11 bases; junction bases outside the gene matches: 6. The CDR3 runs 14 residues. The CDR3 spells CASSLVPGGQKLFF. The CDR3 DNA reads as TGTGCCAGCAGCTTAGTTCCAGGGGGCCAGAAACTGTTTTTT.

This rearrangement joins TRBV18 to TRBJ1-4, with TRBD1 as a possible D gene (5 bases). This CDR3 spans 15 amino acids. With 6 bases removed from V and 5 bases from J, the gap between germline ends came to 16 bases. Looked up from germline, CDR1 is KGHSH and CDR2 is LQKENI. Here the CDR3 DNA reads TGTGCCAGCTCCTCCCCGAGGACAAAGAATGAAAAACTGTTTTTT. This gives the protein CASSSPRTKNEKLFF.

This clone has only a few counts. The rearrangement uses TRBV4-1 and TRBJ2-7; 10 bases match TRBD1. Germline trimming cut 2 bases from V and 7 bases from J; bases unmatched to any gene: 5. The germline gives CDR1 MGHRA, CDR2 YSYEKL. This CDR3 has 14 amino acids. The CDR3 here is CASSQRQGADEQYF. The CDR3, as DNA: TGCGCCAGCAGCCAAAGACAGGGGGCGGATGAGCAGTACTTC.

The chain links TRBV24-1 to TRBJ2-2, with D possibly TRBD2 on 6 matching bases. Trimming shortened V by 1 base and J by 6 bases, and 20 bases separated the two germline ends. The CDR3 consists of 18 residues. Germline CDR1 is KGHDR and CDR2 is SFDVKD. The CDR3 loop is CATSDLSSEGKSAGELFF. Here the CDR3 DNA reads TGTGCCACCAGTGATTTAAGCTCGGAGGGAAAGAGCGCCGGGGAGCTGTTTTTT.